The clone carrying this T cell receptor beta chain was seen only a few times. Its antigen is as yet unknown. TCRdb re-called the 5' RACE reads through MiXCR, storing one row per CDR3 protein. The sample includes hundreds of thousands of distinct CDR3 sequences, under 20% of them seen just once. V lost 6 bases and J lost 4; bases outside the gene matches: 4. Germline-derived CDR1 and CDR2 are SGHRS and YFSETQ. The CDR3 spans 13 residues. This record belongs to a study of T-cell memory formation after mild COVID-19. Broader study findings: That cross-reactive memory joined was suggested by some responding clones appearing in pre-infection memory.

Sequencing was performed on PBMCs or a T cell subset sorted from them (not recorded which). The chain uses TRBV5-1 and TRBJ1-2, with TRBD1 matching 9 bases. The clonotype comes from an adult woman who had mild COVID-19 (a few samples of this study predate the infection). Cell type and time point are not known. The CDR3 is CASKRDRAYGYTF. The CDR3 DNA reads TGCGCCAGCAAGCGGGACAGGGCCTATGGCTACACCTTC. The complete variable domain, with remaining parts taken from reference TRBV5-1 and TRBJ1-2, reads KAGVTQTPRYLIKTRGQQVTLSCSPISGHRSVSWYQQTPGQGLQFLFEYFSETQRNKGNFPGRFSGRQFSNSRSEMNVSTLELGDSALYLCASKRDRAYGYTFGSGTRLTVV.